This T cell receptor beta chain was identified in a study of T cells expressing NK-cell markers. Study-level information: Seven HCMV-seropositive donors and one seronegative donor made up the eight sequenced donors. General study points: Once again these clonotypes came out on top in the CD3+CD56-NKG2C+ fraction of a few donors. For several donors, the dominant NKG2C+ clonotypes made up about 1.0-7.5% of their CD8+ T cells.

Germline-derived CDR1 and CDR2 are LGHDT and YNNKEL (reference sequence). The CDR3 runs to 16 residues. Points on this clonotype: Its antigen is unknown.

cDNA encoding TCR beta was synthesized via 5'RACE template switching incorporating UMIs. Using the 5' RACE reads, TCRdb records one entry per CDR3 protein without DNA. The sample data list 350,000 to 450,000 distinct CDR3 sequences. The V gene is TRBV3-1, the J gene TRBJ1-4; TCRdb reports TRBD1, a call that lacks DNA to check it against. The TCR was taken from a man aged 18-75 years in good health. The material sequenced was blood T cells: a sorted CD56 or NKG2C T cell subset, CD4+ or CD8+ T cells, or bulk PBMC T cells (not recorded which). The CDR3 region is CASSQPRTGANEKLFF.